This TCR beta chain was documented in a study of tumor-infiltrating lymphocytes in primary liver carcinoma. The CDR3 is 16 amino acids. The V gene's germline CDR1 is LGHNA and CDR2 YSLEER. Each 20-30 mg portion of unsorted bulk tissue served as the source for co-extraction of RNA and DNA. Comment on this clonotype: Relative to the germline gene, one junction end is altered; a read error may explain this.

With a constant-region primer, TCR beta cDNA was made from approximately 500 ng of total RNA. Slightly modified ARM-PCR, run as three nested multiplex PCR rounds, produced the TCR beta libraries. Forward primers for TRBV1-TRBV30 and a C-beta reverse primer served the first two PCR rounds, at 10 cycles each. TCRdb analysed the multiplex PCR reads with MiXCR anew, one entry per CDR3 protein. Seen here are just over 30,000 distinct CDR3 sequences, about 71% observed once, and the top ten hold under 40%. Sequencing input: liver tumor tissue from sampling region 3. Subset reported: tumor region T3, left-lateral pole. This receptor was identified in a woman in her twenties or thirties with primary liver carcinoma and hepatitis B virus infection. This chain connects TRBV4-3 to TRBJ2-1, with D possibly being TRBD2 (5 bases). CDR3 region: CANSQDTGSSYNEQFF. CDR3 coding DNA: TGTGCCAACAGCCAAGATACGGGAAGCTCCTACAATGAGCAGTTCTTC.